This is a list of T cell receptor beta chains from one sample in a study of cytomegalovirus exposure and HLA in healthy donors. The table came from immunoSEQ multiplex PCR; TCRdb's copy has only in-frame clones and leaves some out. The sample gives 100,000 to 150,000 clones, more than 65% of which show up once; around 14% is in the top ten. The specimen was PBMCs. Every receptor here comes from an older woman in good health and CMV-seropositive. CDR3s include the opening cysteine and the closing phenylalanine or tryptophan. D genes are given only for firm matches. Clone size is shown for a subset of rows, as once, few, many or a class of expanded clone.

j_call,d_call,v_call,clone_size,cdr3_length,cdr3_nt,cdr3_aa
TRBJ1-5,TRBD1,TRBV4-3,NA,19,TGCGCCAGCAGCCAAGATTATGTTACAACAGGGGAGTTGGATCAGCCCCAGCATTTT,CASSQDYVTTGELDQPQHF
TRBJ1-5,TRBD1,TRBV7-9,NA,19,TGTGCCAGCAGCTTAGAGCGGGGGACAGGGAAGAGGAGCAATCAGCCCCAGCATTTT,CASSLERGTGKRSNQPQHF
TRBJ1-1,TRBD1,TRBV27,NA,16,TGTGCCAGCAGTTTACCCCTTGGACAGGTGAACACTGAAGCTTTCTTT,CASSLPLGQVNTEAFF
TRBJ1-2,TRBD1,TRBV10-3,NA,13,TGTGCCATCAGCCGGGACAGCGACTATGGCTACACCTTC,CAISRDSDYGYTF
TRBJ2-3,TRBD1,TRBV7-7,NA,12,TGTGCTAGCAGCGGTACAGGGGGAACGCAGTATTTT,CASSGTGGTQYF
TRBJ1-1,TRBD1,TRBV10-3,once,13,TGTGCCATCAGTACTGGGACAGGGGAGGGAGCTTTCTTT,CAISTGTGEGAFF
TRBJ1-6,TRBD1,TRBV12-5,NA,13,TGTGCTAGTGGCCCCTCCTGGACAGGCCACGTCCACTTT,CASGPSWTGHVHF
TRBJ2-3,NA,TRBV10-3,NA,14,TGTGCCATACGGGACTCAAAGAGCACAGATACGCAGTATTTT,CAIRDSKSTDTQYF
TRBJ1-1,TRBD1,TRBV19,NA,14,TGTGCCAGTAGACCCCCAGCTTCGAGTGACAGGGCCTTCTTT,CASRPPASSDRAFF
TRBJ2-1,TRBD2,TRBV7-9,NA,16,TGTGCCAGCAGCGTCCTAGCGGGGGCCCGATACAATGAGCAGTTCTTC,CASSVLAGARYNEQFF